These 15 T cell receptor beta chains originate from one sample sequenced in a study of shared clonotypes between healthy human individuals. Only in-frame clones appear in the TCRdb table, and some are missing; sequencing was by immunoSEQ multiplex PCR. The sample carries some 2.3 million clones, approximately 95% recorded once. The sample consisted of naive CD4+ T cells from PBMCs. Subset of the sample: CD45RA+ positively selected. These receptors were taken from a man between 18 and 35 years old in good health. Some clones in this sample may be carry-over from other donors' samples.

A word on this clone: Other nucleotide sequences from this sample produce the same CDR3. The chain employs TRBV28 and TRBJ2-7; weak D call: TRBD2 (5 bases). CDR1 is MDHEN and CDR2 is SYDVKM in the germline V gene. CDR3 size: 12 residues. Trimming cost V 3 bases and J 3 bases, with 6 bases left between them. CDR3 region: CASSFGVYEQYF. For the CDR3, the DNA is TGTGCCAGCAGTTTCGGGGTCTACGAGCAGTACTTC.

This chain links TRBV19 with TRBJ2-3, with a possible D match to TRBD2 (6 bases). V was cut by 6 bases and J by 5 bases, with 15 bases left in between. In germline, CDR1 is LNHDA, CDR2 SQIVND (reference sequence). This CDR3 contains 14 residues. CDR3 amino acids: CASRNGSPGDTQYF. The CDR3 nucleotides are TGTGCCAGTAGGAACGGGAGTCCCGGAGATACGCAGTATTTT.

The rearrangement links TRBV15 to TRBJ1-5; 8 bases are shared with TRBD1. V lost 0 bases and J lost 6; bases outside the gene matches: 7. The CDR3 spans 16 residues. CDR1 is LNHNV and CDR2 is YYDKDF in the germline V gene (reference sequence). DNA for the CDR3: TGTGCCACCAGCAGAGATGTCGCAGGGGGCGGTCAGCCCCAGCATTTT. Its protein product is CATSRDVAGGGQPQHF.

The CDR3, as DNA: TGTGCCAGCAGTTACTCATGGGGAAGGGCCCCTGAAGCTTTCTTT. This encodes CASSYSWGRAPEAFF. This sequence joins TRBV6-5 and TRBJ1-1; D call uncertain. There are 15 residues in the CDR3. V was trimmed by 0 bases and J by 6 bases, leaving 14 bases between them. Per germline, CDR1 MNHEY and CDR2 SVGAGI.

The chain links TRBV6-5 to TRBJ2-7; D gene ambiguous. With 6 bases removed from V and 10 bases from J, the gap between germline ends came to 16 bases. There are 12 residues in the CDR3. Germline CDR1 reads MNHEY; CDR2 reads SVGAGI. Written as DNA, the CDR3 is TGTGCCAGCAGCTCCGGAACGACGAGTCAGTACTTC. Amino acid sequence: CASSSGTTSQYF.

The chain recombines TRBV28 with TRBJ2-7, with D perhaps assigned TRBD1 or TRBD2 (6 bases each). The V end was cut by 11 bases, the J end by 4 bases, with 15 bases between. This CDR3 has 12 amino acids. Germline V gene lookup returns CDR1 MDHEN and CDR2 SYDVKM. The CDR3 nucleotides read TGTGCCGTCCACGGGGGCCGGTACGAGCAGTACTTC. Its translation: CAVHGGRYEQYF.

The CDR3 DNA reads as TGTGCCAGCTCCATGGGGGACGCAAGGGAAAAACTGTTTTTT. Its protein product is CASSMGDAREKLFF. The genes are TRBV9 and TRBJ1-4; TRBD1 is a possible D gene (5 bases). Trimming removed 7 bases from V and 8 bases from J, with 18 bases in between. CDR3 length equals 14 residues. Germline CDR1 is SGDLS and CDR2 is YYNGEE. The full variable domain, completed using reference TRBV9 and TRBJ1-4, is DSGVTQTPKHLITATGQRVTLRCSPRSGDLSVYWYQQSLDQGLQFLIQYYNGEERAKGNILERFSAQQFPDLHSELNLSSLELGDSALYFCASSMGDAREKLFFGSGTQLSVL.

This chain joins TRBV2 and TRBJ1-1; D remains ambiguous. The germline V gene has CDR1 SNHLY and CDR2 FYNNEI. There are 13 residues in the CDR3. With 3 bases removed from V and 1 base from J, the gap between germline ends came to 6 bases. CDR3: CASSEAGNTEAFF. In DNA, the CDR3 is TGTGCCAGCAGTGAGGCAGGGAACACTGAAGCTTTCTTT.

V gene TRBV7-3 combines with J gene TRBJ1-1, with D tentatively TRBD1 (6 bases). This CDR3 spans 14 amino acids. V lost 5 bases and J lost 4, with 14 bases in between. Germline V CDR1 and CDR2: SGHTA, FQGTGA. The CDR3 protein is CASSPTGTGTEAFF. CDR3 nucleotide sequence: TGTGCCAGCAGCCCAACAGGGACCGGCACTGAAGCTTTCTTT.

In nucleotides, the CDR3 is TGTGCCAGCAGCTTATCTATCCGTGAGCAGTTCTTC. Protein sequence: CASSLSIREQFF. The chain has TRBV11-2 and TRBJ2-1, with D hard to call. Germline values: CDR1 SGHAT, CDR2 FQNNGV. Trimming removed 2 bases from V and 9 bases from J, with 8 bases in between. The CDR3 length is 12 residues.

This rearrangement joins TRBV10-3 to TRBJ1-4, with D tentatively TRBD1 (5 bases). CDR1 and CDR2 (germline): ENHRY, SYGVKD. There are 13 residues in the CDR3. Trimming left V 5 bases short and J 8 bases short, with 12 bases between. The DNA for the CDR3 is TGTGCCATCAGTCCGGGACGGGAAGAAAAACTGTTTTTT. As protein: CAISPGREEKLFF.

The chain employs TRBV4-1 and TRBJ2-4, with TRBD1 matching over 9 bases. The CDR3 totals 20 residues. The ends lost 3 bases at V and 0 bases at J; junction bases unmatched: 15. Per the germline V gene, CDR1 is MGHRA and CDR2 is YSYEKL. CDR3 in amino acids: CASSHKLGQGPKIAKNIQYF. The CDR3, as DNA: TGCGCCAGCAGCCACAAGTTGGGACAGGGACCCAAAATAGCCAAAAACATTCAGTACTTC.

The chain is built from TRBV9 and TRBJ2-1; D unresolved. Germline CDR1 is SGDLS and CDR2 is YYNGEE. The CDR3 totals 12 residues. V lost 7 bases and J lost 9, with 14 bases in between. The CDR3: CASGMGGGEQFF. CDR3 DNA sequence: TGTGCCAGCGGGATGGGTGGTGGTGAGCAGTTCTTC. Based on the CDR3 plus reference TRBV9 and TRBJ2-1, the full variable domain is DSGVTQTPKHLITATGQRVTLRCSPRSGDLSVYWYQQSLDQGLQFLIQYYNGEERAKGNILERFSAQQFPDLHSELNLSSLELGDSALYFCASGMGGGEQFFGPGTRLTVL.

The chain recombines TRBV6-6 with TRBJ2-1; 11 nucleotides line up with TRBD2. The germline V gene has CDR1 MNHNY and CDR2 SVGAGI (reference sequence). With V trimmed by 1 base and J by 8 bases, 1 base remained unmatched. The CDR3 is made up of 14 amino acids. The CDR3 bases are TGTGCCAGCAGTTACTTTAGCGGGAGGGATGAGCAGTTCTTC. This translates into CASSYFSGRDEQFF.

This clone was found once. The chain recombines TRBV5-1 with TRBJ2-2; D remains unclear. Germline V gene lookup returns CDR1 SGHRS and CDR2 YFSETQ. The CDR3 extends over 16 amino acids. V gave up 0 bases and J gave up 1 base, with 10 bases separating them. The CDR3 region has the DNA TGCGCCAGCAGCTTGGCCGGACGGGTGAACACCGGGGAGCTGTTTTTT. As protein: CASSLAGRVNTGELFF.